The clone carrying this T cell receptor (beta chain) has a count of ten or more. TCR cDNA, made by 5'RACE template switching, carried an added universal primer site and UMIs. MiXCR, run by TCRdb on the 5' RACE reads, gives a single entry per CDR3 protein. Of over 120,000 distinct CDR3 sequences in the sample, roughly 6.7% are singletons; the top ten hold under 0.8%. The sample is drawn from a study of T cells after yellow fever vaccination. The V and J ends lost 1 base and 3 bases respectively, with 12 bases between them. This CDR3 has 16 amino acids. Germline lookup yields CDR1 LGHNA and CDR2 YSLEER.

Here the sequenced sample was CD4+ T cells sorted from PBMCs, taken 10 days after the yellow fever booster vaccination. The TCR was taken from a man aged 25 to 45 who received the YFV17D yellow fever vaccine. V usage is TRBV4-3 and J usage is TRBJ2-2, with a possible D match to TRBD2 (6 bases). The CDR3 region is CASSQGRERYTGELFF. The CDR3 region has the DNA TGCGCCAGCAGCCAAGGCCGGGAGCGGTACACCGGGGAGCTGTTTTTT.